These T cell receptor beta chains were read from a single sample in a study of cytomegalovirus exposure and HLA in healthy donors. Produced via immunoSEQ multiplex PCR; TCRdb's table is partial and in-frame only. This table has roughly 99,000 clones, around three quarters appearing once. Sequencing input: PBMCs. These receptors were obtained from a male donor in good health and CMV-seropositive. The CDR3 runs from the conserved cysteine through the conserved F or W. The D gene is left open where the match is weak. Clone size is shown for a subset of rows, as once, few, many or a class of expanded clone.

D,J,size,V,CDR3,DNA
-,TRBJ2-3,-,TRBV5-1,CASSLGQSTDTQYF,TGCGCCAGCAGCCTAGGACAGAGCACAGATACGCAGTATTTT
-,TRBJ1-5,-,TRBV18,CASSPPGGGAEQPQHF,TGTGCCAGCTCACCACCGGGAGGAGGGGCGGAACAGCCCCAGCATTTT
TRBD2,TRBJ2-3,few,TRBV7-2,CASSPFSGGAIDTQYF,TGTGCCAGCAGCCCCTTTAGCGGGGGGGCCATAGATACGCAGTATTTT
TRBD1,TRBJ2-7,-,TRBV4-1,CASSPGQGAYEQYF,TGCGCCAGCAGCCCGGGACAGGGCGCCTACGAGCAGTACTTC
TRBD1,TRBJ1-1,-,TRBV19,CASSRRQGNTEAFF,TGTGCCAGTAGTAGACGACAGGGGAACACTGAAGCTTTCTTT
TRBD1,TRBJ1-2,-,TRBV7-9,CASSLAGTGNYGYTF,TGTGCCAGCAGCTTAGCGGGGACAGGGAACTATGGCTACACCTTC
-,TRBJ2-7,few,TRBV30,CAWSVSPIYEQYF,TGTGCCTGGAGTGTATCACCTATCTACGAGCAGTACTTC
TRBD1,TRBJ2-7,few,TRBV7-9,CASSLIQGSYEQYF,TGTGCCAGCAGCTTAATACAGGGGTCCTACGAGCAGTACTTC
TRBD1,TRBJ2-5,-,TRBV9,CASSVEGTGVQETQYF,TGTGCCAGCAGCGTAGAGGGGACAGGGGTTCAAGAGACCCAGTACTTC
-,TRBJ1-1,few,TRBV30,CAWTTGWDTEAFF,TGTGCCTGGACAACAGGGTGGGACACTGAAGCTTTCTTT
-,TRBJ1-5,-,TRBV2,CASRGGISNQPQHF,TGTGCCAGCAGGGGAGGGATAAGCAATCAGCCCCAGCATTTT
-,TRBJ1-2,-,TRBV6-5,CATHRGTWIDYGYTF,TGTGCCACGCATAGGGGGACATGGATCGACTATGGCTACACCTTC
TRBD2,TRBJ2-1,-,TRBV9,CASSVGSGGALEQFF,TGTGCCAGCAGCGTAGGCAGCGGGGGGGCCCTTGAGCAGTTCTTC
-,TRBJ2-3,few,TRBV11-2,CASSLAADTQYF,TGTGCCAGCAGCTTAGCAGCAGATACGCAGTATTTT
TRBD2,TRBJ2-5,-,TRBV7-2,CASSLRTSGGGETQYF,TGTGCCAGCAGCCTCCGGACTAGCGGGGGGGGAGAGACCCAGTACTTC
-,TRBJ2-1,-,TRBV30,CAWLLTGSSYNEQFF,TGTGCCTGGTTGCTCACTGGGAGCTCCTACAATGAGCAGTTCTTC
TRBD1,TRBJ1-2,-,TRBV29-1,CSVEDRGYGYTF,TGCAGCGTTGAGGACAGGGGCTATGGCTACACCTTC
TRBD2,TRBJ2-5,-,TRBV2,CASSVSTSTGETQYF,TGTGCCAGCAGTGTTTCGACTAGCACGGGGGAGACCCAGTACTTC
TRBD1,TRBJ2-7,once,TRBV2,CASSWTGTYEQYF,TGTGCCAGCAGTTGGACAGGAACCTACGAGCAGTACTTC
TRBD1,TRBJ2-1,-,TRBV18,CASSARSGQGPGNEQFF,TGTGCCAGCTCAGCGAGGTCGGGACAGGGGCCGGGGAATGAGCAGTTCTTC
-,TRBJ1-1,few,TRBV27,CASTPIQGYTEAFF,TGTGCCAGCACCCCTATACAGGGATACACTGAAGCTTTCTTT
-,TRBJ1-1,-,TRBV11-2,CASSLERGLSGGTEAFF,TGTGCCAGCAGCTTAGAGCGCGGACTTAGCGGGGGGACTGAAGCTTTCTTT
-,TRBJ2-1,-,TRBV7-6,CASSLSRGSYNEQFF,TGTGCCAGCAGCTTGTCGCGGGGTTCATACAATGAGCAGTTCTTC
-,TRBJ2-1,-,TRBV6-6,CASSPGGIEQFF,TGTGCCAGCAGTCCCGGCGGGATTGAGCAGTTCTTC
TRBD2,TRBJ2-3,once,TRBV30,CAWSVRGVTDTQYF,TGTGCCTGGAGTGTACGGGGGGTCACAGATACGCAGTATTTT
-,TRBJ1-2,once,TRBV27,CAIDTGRGYTF,TGTGCCATCGATACAGGGCGAGGCTACACCTTC
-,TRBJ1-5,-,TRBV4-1,CASSPQGGVGEAQHF,TGCGCCAGCAGCCCGCAGGGAGGGGTTGGGGAGGCCCAGCATTTT
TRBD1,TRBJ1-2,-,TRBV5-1,CASSVDRDYGYTF,TGCGCCAGCAGCGTGGACAGGGACTATGGCTACACCTTC
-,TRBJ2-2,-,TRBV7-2,CASSLERAGGELFF,TGTGCCAGCAGCTTAGAGCGGGCGGGAGGGGAGCTGTTTTTT
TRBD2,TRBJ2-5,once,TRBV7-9,CASSLESSGRLAQYF,TGTGCCAGCAGCTTAGAGAGTAGCGGGAGGCTGGCCCAGTACTTC
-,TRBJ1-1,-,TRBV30,CAWTEGNTEAFF,TGTGCCTGGACCGAGGGTAACACTGAAGCTTTCTTT
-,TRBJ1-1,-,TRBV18,CASSRRLGGDTEAFF,TGTGCCAGCTCACGTCGGCTTGGAGGGGACACTGAAGCTTTCTTT
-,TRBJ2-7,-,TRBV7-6,CASSLNGEQYF,TGTGCCAGCAGCTTAAACGGGGAGCAGTACTTC
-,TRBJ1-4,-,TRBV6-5,CASSFAITDNRLFF,TGTGCCAGCAGTTTTGCCATCACGGACAATAGACTGTTTTTT
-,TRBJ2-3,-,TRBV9,CASSVGGADTQYF,TGTGCCAGCAGCGTAGGGGGAGCAGATACGCAGTATTTT
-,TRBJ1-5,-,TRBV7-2,CASSLGQGNQPQHF,TGTGCCAGCAGCTTAGGACAGGGCAATCAGCCCCAGCATTTT
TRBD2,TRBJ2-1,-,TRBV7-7,CASSSRGGEQFF,TGTGCTAGCAGCTCCCGGGGGGGTGAGCAGTTCTTC
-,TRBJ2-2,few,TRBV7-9,CSSSLLTSNTGELFF,TGTTCCAGCAGCCTCTTAACTTCGAACACCGGGGAGCTGTTTTTT
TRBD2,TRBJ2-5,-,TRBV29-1,CSGSTSGGASETQYF,TGCAGCGGGTCGACTAGCGGGGGGGCCTCCGAGACCCAGTACTTC
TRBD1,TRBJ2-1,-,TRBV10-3,CAIKGQGDYNEQFF,TGTGCCATCAAGGGACAGGGGGATTACAATGAGCAGTTCTTC
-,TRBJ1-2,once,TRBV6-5,CASSYDRAPYGYTF,TGTGCCAGCAGTTACGATAGAGCACCGTATGGCTACACCTTC
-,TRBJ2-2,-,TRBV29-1,CSVEFQAGELFF,TGCAGCGTTGAATTTCAGGCCGGGGAGCTGTTTTTT
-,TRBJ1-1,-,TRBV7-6,CASSLGAGDRTEAFF,TGTGCCAGCAGCTTAGGTGCAGGGGATAGGACTGAAGCTTTCTTT
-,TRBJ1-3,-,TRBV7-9,CASSLKLPGNTIYF,TGTGCCAGCAGCTTAAAGCTCCCTGGAAACACCATATATTTT
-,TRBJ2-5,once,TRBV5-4,CASSLIRGNGETQYF,TGTGCCAGCAGCTTGATAAGGGGTAATGGAGAGACCCAGTACTTC
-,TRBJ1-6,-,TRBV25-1,CASSSRTPDNSPLHF,TGTGCCAGCAGTTCACGGACACCTGATAATTCACCCCTCCACTTT
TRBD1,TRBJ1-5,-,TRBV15,CATSRAGAGGQPQHF,TGTGCCACCAGCAGAGCGGGGGCAGGGGGGCAGCCCCAGCATTTT
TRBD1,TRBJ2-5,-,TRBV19,CASRQGAQETQYF,TGTGCCAGTAGGCAGGGGGCCCAAGAGACCCAGTACTTC
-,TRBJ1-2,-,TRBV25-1,CASSRPETYGYTF,TGTGCCAGCAGCCGACCGGAGACCTATGGCTACACCTTC
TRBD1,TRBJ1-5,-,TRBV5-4,CASAPDRGYNQPQHF,TGTGCCAGCGCTCCCGACAGGGGCTACAATCAGCCCCAGCATTTT
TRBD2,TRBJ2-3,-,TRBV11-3,CASSLGRLALTDTQYF,TGTGCCAGCAGCTTAGGGCGACTAGCCCTCACAGATACGCAGTATTTT